Listed here is a single TCR beta chain. The antigen is undetermined. Vbeta (60) and Jbeta (13) primers were used in the PCR. Produced via immunoSEQ multiplex PCR; TCRdb's table is partial and in-frame only. The table includes under 150,000 clones, 76% detected once. The source of the sample is a study of cytomegalovirus exposure and HLA in healthy donors. Study outcomes and limitations: The likely explanation for a cluster of highly shared sequence variants was sequencing artifact. The authors assumed roughly uniform sequencing depth across donors for presence/absence analyses. Specific recognition of CMV antigens was confirmed in vitro for a few chains (all CMV-associated). As immune exposure information, only CMV serostatus was available.

Germline V gene data show CDR1 as LNHDA and CDR2 as SQIVND (reference sequence). Trimming took off 7 bases at V and 3 bases at J, with 13 bases between the two ends. This CDR3 contains 15 residues. The sequencing input was PBMCs. The receptor's source is a woman in her thirties or forties in good health and CMV-seronegative. V gene TRBV19 combines with J gene TRBJ2-6; D might be TRBD2 (6 bases). CDR3 nucleotide sequence: TGTGCCAGTACTTGGGACGGGGGTGGGGCCAACGTCCTGACTTTC. It yields the protein CASTWDGGGANVLTF.